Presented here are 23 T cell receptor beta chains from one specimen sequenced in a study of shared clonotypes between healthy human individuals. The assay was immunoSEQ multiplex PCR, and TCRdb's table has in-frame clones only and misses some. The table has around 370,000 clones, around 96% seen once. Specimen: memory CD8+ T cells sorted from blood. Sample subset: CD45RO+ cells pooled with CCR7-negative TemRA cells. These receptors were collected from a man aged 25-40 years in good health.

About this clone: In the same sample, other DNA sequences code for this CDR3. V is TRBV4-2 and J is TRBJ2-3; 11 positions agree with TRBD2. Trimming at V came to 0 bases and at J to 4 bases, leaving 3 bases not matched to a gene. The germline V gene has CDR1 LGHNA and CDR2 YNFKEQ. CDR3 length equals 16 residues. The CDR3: CASSQDLAGGADTQYF. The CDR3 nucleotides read TGTGCCAGCAGCCAAGATTTAGCGGGAGGGGCAGATACGCAGTATTTT.

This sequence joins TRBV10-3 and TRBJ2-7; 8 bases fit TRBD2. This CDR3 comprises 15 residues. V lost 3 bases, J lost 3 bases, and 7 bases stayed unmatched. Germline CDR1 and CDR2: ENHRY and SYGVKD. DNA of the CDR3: TGTGCCATCAGTGATCTGGCTAGCGGGCTCTACGAGCAGTACTTC. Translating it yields CAISDLASGLYEQYF.

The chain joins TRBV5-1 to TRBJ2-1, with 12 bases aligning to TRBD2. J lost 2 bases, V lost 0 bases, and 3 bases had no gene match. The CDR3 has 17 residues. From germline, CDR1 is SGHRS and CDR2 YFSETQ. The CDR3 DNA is TGCGCCAGCAGCTTGGCCGCTAGCGGGAGGGCCTACAATGAGCAGTTCTTC. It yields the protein CASSLAASGRAYNEQFF.

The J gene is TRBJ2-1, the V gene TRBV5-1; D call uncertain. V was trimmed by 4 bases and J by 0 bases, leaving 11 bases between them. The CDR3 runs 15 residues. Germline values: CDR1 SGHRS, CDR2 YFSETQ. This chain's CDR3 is CASSRLGSSYNEQFF. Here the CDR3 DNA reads TGCGCCAGCAGCCGTCTGGGTAGCTCCTACAATGAGCAGTTCTTC.

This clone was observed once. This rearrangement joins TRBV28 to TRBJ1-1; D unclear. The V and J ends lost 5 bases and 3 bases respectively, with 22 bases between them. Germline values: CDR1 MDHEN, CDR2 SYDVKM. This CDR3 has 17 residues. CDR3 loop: CASSLNFLGGVDTEAFF. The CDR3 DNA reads TGTGCCAGCAGTCTAAATTTTCTTGGTGGAGTAGACACTGAAGCTTTCTTT. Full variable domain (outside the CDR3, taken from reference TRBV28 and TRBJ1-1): DVKVTQSSRYLVKRTGEKVFLECVQDMDHENMFWYRQDPGLGLRLIYFSYDVKMKEKGDIPEGYSVSREKKERFSLILESASTNQTSMYLCASSLNFLGGVDTEAFFGQGTRLTVV.

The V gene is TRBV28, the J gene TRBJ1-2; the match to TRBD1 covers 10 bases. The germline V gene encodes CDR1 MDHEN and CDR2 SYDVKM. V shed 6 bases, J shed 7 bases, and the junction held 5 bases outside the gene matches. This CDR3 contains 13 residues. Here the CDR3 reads CASRTGGAVGYTF. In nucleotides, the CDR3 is TGTGCCAGCAGGACAGGGGGCGCGGTTGGCTACACCTTC.

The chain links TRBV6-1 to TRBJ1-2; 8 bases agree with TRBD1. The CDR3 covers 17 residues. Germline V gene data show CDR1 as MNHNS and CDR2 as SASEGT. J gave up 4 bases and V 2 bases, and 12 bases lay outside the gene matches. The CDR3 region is CASSETLLRGRGYGYTF. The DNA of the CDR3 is TGTGCCAGCAGTGAAACCCTTCTCAGGGGGCGGGGCTATGGCTACACCTTC.

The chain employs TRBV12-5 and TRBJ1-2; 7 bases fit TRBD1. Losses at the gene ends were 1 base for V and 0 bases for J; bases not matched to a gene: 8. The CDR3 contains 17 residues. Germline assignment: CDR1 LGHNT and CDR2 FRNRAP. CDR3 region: CASGLAGTAPSNYGYTF. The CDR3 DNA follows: TGTGCTAGTGGTTTGGCGGGGACAGCCCCCTCTAACTATGGCTACACCTTC.

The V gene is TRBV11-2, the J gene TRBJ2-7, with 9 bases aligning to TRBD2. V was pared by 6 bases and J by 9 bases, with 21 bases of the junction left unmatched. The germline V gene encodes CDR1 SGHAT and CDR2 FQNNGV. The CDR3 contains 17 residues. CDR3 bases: TGTGCCAGCAGATCACTCAAGGGCGCTAGCGGGGCACTAAGGCAGTACTTC. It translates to CASRSLKGASGALRQYF.

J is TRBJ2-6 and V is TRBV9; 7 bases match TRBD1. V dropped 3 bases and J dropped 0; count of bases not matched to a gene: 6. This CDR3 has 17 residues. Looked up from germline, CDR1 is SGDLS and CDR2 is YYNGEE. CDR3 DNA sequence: TGTGCCAGCAGCGAAAGGACAGGCCCCTCTGGGGCCAACGTCCTGACTTTC. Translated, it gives CASSERTGPSGANVLTF.

CDR3 sequence reads: CASTKRGLSYEQYF. The CDR3 region has the DNA TGTGCCAGCACCAAAAGGGGACTATCCTACGAGCAGTACTTC. V and J are TRBV13 and TRBJ2-7, with 7 bases lining up with TRBD2. This CDR3 spans 14 amino acids. The ends lost 7 bases at V and 1 base at J; junction bases unmatched: 7. Per germline, CDR1 PRHDT and CDR2 FYEKMQ (reference sequence).

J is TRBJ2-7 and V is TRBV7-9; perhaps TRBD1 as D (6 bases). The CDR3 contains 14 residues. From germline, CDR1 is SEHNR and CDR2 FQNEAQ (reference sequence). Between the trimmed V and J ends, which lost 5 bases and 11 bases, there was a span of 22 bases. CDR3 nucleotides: TGTGCCAGCAGCCTACATAATGTAGGGGGTAAGAAGTACTTC. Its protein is CASSLHNVGGKKYF.

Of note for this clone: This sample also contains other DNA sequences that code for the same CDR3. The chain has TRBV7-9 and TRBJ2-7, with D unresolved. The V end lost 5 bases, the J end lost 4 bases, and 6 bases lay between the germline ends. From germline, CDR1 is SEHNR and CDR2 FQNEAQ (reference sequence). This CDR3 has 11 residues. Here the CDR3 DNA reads TGTGCCAGCAGCCAAATGTACGAGCAGTACTTC. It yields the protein CASSQMYEQYF.

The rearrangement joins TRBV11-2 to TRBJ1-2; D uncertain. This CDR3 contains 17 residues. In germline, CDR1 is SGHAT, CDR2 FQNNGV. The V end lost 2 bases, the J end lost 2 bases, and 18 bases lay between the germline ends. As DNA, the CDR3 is TGTGCCAGCAGCTTAATGGCTCACTCGACGGCAAACTATGGCTACACCTTC. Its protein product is CASSLMAHSTANYGYTF.

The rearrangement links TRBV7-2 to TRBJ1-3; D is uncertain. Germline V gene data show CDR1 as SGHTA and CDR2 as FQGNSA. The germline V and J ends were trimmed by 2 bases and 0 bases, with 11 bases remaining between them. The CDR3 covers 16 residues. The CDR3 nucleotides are TGTGCCAGCAGCTTATCCCCGGCCGACTCTGGAAACACCATATATTTT. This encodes CASSLSPADSGNTIYF.

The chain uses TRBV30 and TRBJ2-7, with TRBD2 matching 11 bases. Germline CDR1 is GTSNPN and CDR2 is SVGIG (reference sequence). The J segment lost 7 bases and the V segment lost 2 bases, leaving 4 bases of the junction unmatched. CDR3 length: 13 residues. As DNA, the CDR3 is TGTGCCTGGAGTAACGGACTAGCGGGTGAGCAGTACTTC. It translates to CAWSNGLAGEQYF.

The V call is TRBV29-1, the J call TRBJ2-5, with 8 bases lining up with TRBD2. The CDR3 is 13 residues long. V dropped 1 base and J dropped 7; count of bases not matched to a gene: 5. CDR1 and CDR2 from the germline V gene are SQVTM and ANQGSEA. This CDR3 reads CSVEAAGGLTQYF. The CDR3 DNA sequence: TGCAGCGTTGAAGCCGCGGGGGGACTGACCCAGTACTTC.

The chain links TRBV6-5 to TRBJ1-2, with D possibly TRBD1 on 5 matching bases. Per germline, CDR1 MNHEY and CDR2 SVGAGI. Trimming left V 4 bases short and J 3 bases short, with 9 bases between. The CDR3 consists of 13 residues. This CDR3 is CASSWGSDYGYTF. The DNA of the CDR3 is TGTGCCAGCAGTTGGGGGAGTGACTATGGCTACACCTTC.

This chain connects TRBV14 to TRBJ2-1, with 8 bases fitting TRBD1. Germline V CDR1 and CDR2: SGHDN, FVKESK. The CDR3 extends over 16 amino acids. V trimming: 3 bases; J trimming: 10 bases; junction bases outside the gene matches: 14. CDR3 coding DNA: TGTGCCAGCAGCCAGTTAGGTCCCGCAGGGGGCAAGGAGCAGTTCTTC. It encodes CASSQLGPAGGKEQFF.

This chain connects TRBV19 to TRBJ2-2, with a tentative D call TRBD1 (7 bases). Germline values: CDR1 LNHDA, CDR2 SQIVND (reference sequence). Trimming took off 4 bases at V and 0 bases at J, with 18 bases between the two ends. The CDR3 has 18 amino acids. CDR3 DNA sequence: TGTGCCAGTAGTACAGAGACAGGGAGGAGGTCGAACACCGGGGAGCTGTTTTTT. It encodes CASSTETGRRSNTGELFF.

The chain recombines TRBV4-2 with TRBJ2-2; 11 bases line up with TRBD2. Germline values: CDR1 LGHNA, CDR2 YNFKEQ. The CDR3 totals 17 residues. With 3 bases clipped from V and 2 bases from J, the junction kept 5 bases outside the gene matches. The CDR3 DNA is TGTGCCAGCAGCCATTCGGGACTAGCGGAAAACACCGGGGAGCTGTTTTTT. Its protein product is CASSHSGLAENTGELFF.

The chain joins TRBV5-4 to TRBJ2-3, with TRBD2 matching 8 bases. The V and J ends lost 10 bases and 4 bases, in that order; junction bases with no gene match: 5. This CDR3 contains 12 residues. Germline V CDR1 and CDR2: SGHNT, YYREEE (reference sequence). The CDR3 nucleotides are TGTGCCGCGGCCGGGGGGGCAGATACGCAGTATTTT. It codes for CAAAGGADTQYF. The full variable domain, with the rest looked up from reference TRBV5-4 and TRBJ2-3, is ETGVTQSPTHLIKTRGQQVTLRCSSQSGHNTVSWYQQALGQGPQFIFQYYREEENGRGNFPPRFSGLQFPNYSSELNVNALELDDSALYLCAAAGGADTQYFGPGTRLTVL.

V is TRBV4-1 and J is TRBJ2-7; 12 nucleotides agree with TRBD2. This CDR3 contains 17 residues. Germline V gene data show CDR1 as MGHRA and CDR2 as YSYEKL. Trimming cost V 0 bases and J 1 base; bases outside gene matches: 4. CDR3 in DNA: TGCGCCAGCAGCCAAGATGGACTAGCGGGACTGTCCTACGAGCAGTACTTC. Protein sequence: CASSQDGLAGLSYEQYF.